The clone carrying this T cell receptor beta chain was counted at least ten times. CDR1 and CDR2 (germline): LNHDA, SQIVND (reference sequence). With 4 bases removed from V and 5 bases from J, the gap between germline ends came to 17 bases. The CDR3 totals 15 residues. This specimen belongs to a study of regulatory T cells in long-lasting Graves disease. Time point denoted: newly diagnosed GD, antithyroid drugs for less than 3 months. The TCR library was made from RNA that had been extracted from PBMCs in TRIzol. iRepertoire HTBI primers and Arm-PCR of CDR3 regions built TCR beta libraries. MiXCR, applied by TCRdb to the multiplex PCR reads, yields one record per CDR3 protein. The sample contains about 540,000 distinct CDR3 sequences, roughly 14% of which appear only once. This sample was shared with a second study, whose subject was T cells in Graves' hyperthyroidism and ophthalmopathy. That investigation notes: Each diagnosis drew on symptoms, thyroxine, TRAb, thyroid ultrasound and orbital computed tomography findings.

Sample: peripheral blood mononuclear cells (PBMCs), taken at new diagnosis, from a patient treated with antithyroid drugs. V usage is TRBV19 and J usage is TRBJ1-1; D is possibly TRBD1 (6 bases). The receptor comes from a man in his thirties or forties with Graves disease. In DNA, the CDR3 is TGTGCCAGTAGTAGTATCGGGGGGCCGGAAACTGAAGCTTTCTTT. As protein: CASSSIGGPETEAFF. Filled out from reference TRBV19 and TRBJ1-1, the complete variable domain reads DGGITQSPKYLFRKEGQNVTLSCEQNLNHDAMYWYRQDPGQGLRLIYYSQIVNDFQKGDIAEGYSVSREKKESFPLTVTSAQKNPTAFYLCASSSIGGPETEAFFGQGTRLTVV.